This is a list of T cell receptor beta chains from one sample in a study of blood T cell repertoires in COVID-19. Profiled with immunoSEQ multiplex PCR; TCRdb holds only in-frame clones, not every one. Of 350,000 to 400,000 clones in the sample, roughly 89% were seen once. The sample comprised peripheral blood. The receptors here all came from a man younger than 35 with active or convalescent COVID-19. Both conserved end residues are part of each CDR3. The order of the fields is D gene, clone size, J gene, V gene, CDR3 DNA, CDR3 protein. A D gene is named only where the DNA matches it firmly. The listing skips clone size in some rows; elsewhere it reads once, few, many or a size class.

>TRBD2|once|TRBJ2-1|TRBV11-2
TGTGCCAGCAGCCCCCCGGGGGGGCTTAGGAATGAGCAGTTCTTC
CASSPPGGLRNEQFF
>TRBD2|.|TRBJ2-3|TRBV9
TGTGCCAGCAGCGTTCGGCTAGCGGGGAGCACAGATACGCAGTATTTT
CASSVRLAGSTDTQYF
>.|.|TRBJ2-5|TRBV18
TGTGCCAGCTCACTTTTGCCGGGGTTGGAGACCCAGTACTTC
CASSLLPGLETQYF
>TRBD1|.|TRBJ1-6|TRBV11-2
TGTGCCAGCAGCCACGGGACAGTCGTTCCCCTCCACTTT
CASSHGTVVPLHF
>.|.|TRBJ1-6|TRBV6-1
TGTGCCAGCAGTGAAGTCTTCGGCAGCTGGAGCTCCTATAATTCACCCCTCCACTTT
CASSEVFGSWSSYNSPLHF
>.|.|TRBJ1-2|TRBV7-2
TGTGCCAGCAGCCCACAGGTTGAATCTAACTATGGCTACACCTTC
CASSPQVESNYGYTF
>.|.|TRBJ1-6|TRBV5-1
TGCGCCAGCAGCTTGGGGACAGTCCTCCACTTT
CASSLGTVLHF
>TRBD1|few|TRBJ1-1|TRBV9
TGTGCCAGCAGCGTAGTGGGACAGGGGGACACTGAAGCTTTCTTT
CASSVVGQGDTEAFF
>TRBD2|.|TRBJ2-2|TRBV18
TGTGCCAGCTCACCACCGGAGTTAGCGGGGGGGCGCACCGGGGAGCTGTTTTTT
CASSPPELAGGRTGELFF
>.|once|TRBJ2-2|TRBV5-1
TGCGCCAGCAGCTATGGGACACAGAACACCGGGGAGCTGTTTTTT
CASSYGTQNTGELFF
>.|.|TRBJ2-7|TRBV18
TGTGCCAGCTCACCGCGGGCCAGCTCCTACGAGCAGTACTTC
CASSPRASSYEQYF
>.|.|TRBJ2-1|TRBV21-1
TGTGCCAGCAGCAAAGTGTCTTCCTCCGGGACTAGCGCCCAGGCAGAGCAGTTCTTC
CASSKVSSSGTSAQAEQFF
>TRBD1|.|TRBJ2-7|TRBV2
TGTGCCAGCATCAGGGGGCGCGGCTCCTACGAGCAGTACTTC
CASIRGRGSYEQYF
>.|.|TRBJ2-7|TRBV6-5
TGTGCCAGCGCCGCTACGTCCAGGGTCTACGAGCAGTACTTC
CASAATSRVYEQYF
>.|once|TRBJ1-2|TRBV6-2/TRBV6-3
TGTGCCAGCACCCCGGAAGACATATATGGCTACACCTTC
CASTPEDIYGYTF
>TRBD2|.|TRBJ2-3|TRBV18
TGTGCCAGCTCACCACCCCGGGGGGGCCGCACAGATACGCAGTATTTT
CASSPPRGGRTDTQYF
>TRBD1|.|TRBJ1-4|TRBV10-3
TGTGCCATCAGTGAGTCTCACAGGGGAGGTGAAAAACTGTTTTTT
CAISESHRGGEKLFF
>TRBD2|.|TRBJ2-7|TRBV15
TGTGCCACCACTAAACTAGCGGGAGGCACCGAGCAGTACTTC
CATTKLAGGTEQYF
>.|.|TRBJ1-5|TRBV3-1/TRBV3-2
TGTGCCAGCAGCCCTCCAGGGGCCACATGGCCCCAGCATTTT
CASSPPGATWPQHF
>TRBD1|.|TRBJ1-1|TRBV6-5
TGTGCCAGCAGTTACGCGGACAGGGCCCACACTGAAGCTTTCTTT
CASSYADRAHTEAFF
>TRBD1|.|TRBJ2-7|TRBV30
TGTGCCTGGGCGAAAAAGGGACAGGGTTCTTTCGAGCAGTACTTC
CAWAKKGQGSFEQYF
>.|.|TRBJ1-5|TRBV12-3/TRBV12-4
TGTGCCAGCATGGGGCGTAGCAATCAGCCCCAGCATTTT
CASMGRSNQPQHF
>.|.|TRBJ1-2|TRBV15
TGTGCCACCAGCAGAGTGCGGACTTATGGCTACACCTTC
CATSRVRTYGYTF
>.|.|TRBJ1-3|TRBV4-1
TGCGCCAGCAGCCAAATACTCCCAGGAACCTCTGAAAACACCATATATTTT
CASSQILPGTSENTIYF
>.|.|TRBJ1-3|TRBV15
TGTGCCACCAGCAGAGATCCGGGCTCTGGAAACACCATATATTTT
CATSRDPGSGNTIYF
>.|.|TRBJ2-3|TRBV7-2
TGTGCCAGCAGCCCCTCGAGGCCCATCACAGATACGCAGTATTTT
CASSPSRPITDTQYF
>TRBD2|.|TRBJ2-1|TRBV27
TGTGCCAGCAGTTCCCGAGGGACTAGTCCCCTCAATGAGCAGTTCTTC
CASSSRGTSPLNEQFF
>.|once|TRBJ1-1|TRBV27
TGTGCCAGCAGCCAGAGGTTTGGCCCAGGGGCTTTCTTT
CASSQRFGPGAFF
>TRBD1|.|TRBJ2-5|TRBV5-6
TGTGCCAGCAGCCATGGACAGGGGAGGGGGGAGACCCAGTACTTC
CASSHGQGRGETQYF
>TRBD1|once|TRBJ2-3|TRBV7-6
TGTGCCAGCAGCTTAGCGCTGACAGGGAAGAAAAGCACAGATACGCAGTATTTT
CASSLALTGKKSTDTQYF
>.|.|TRBJ2-2|TRBV2
TGTGCCAGCAGTGCTTGGCTTACCGGGGAGCTGTTTTTT
CASSAWLTGELFF
>TRBD1|.|TRBJ1-2|TRBV7-8
TGTGCCAGCAGCTCGAGGACAGGGGTTCTCTCCGTGTCTGGCTACACCTTC
CASSSRTGVLSVSGYTF
>TRBD1|.|TRBJ1-2|TRBV12-5
TGTGCTAGTGGCTTGGGCAGGGGGCTTGTAGGCTACACCTTC
CASGLGRGLVGYTF
>.|.|TRBJ2-1|TRBV19
TGTGCCAGTAGTATAGGTTCCGGCTACAATGAGCAGTTCTTC
CASSIGSGYNEQFF
>.|.|TRBJ2-3|TRBV28
TGTGCCACCACGGACAGAACCCTCACAGATACGCAGTATTTT
CATTDRTLTDTQYF
>.|.|TRBJ2-5|TRBV11-3
TGTGCCAGCAGCAAGGAGGGGCAACAAGAGACCCAGTACTTC
CASSKEGQQETQYF
>TRBD2|few|TRBJ2-2|TRBV2
TGTGCCAGTAGGTGGGGGGGAGGCCCCACCGGGGAGCTGTTTTTT
CASRWGGGPTGELFF
>TRBD1|.|TRBJ1-5|TRBV7-9
TGTGCCAGCAGCCCCTACTCAGGGGGTCAGCCCCAGCATTTT
CASSPYSGGQPQHF
>.|.|TRBJ2-6|TRBV29-1
TGCAGCGTTGAGGGCGGGGAGGCTGGGGCCAACGTGCTGACTTTC
CSVEGGEAGANVLTF
>TRBD2|.|TRBJ2-1|TRBV7-9
TGTGCCAGCACCTCTCTAGCGGCACGTCGACAGTTCTTC
CASTSLAARRQFF
>.|few|TRBJ1-1|TRBV7-2
TGTGCCAGCAGCTTAGGTCACAGCAACACTGAAGCTTTCTTT
CASSLGHSNTEAFF
>.|.|TRBJ1-3|TRBV7-2
TGTGCCAGCAGCTTAGGCCCAGGCTCTGGAAACACCATATATTTT
CASSLGPGSGNTIYF
>.|.|TRBJ1-2|TRBV19
TGTGCCAGTACCAAAGACAGGTGGGATGGAGGCTACACCTTC
CASTKDRWDGGYTF
>TRBD2|.|TRBJ2-5|TRBV29-1
TGCAGCGTCGGGACTAGCGGGAGACAGACCCAGTACTTC
CSVGTSGRQTQYF
>.|.|TRBJ1-5|TRBV6-5
TGTGCCAGCAACCCCGGGGGACGAAATCAGCCCCAGCATTTT
CASNPGGRNQPQHF
>.|.|TRBJ1-1|TRBV30
TGTGCCTGGGTGGTGGGGAAGGGGACTGAAGCTTTCTTT
CAWVVGKGTEAFF
>TRBD2|.|TRBJ2-5|TRBV7-9
TGTGCCAGCAGCTTAGTCCGGGGGACTAAAGTCCAAGAGACCCAGTACTTC
CASSLVRGTKVQETQYF